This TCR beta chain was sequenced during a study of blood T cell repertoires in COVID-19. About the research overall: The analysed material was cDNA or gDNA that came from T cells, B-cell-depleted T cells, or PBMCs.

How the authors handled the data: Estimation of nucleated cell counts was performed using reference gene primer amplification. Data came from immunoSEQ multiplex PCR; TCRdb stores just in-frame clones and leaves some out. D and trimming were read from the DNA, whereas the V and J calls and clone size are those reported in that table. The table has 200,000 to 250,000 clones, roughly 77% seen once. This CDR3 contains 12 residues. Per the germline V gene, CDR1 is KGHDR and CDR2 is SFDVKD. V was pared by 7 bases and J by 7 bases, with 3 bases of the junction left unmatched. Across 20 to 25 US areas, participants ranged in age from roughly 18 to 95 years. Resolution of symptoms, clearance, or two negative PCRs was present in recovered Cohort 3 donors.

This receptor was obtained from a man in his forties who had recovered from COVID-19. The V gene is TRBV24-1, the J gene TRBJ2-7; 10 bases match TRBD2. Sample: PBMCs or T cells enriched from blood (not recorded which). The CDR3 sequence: CATSTSGTEQYF. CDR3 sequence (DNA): TGTGCCACCAGCACTAGCGGGACTGAGCAGTACTTC.